This is a list of T cell receptor beta chains from one sample in a study of beta chain features in type 1 diabetes. TCRdb's table, derived via immunoSEQ multiplex PCR, lists solely in-frame clones and lacks some. The sample has 120,000 to 150,000 clones, about 9.7% seen once; the top ten hold less than 0.85%. The sequenced sample consisted of central memory CD4+ T cells from blood. All receptors derive from a woman in her thirties or forties in good health. Each CDR3 is given with its conserved first and last residue. The order of the fields is CDR3 protein, CDR3 DNA, V gene, D gene, clone size, J gene. The D gene is left open where the match is weak. Not every row has a clone size; where given, it reads once, few, many or a size class.

CDR3aa: CASSPRGGRGSYNEQFF
CDR3nt: TGTGCCAGCAGCCCCCGGGGGGGGCGAGGCTCCTACAATGAGCAGTTCTTC
v_gene: TRBV7-2
d_gene: TRBD2
abundance: few
j_gene: TRBJ2-1

CDR3aa: CSVGDPTGMGWGEQYF
CDR3nt: TGCAGCGTTGGAGATCCGACAGGGATGGGGTGGGGGGAGCAGTACTTC
v_gene: TRBV29-1
d_gene: TRBD1
abundance: few
j_gene: TRBJ2-7

CDR3aa: CASSRDFEETQYF
CDR3nt: TGTGCCAGCAGCCGGGACTTTGAGGAGACCCAGTACTTC
v_gene: TRBV6-4
d_gene: .
abundance: few
j_gene: TRBJ2-5

CDR3aa: CASSLNTAGANVLTF
CDR3nt: TGTGCCAGCAGCTTAAATACAGCTGGGGCCAACGTCCTGACTTTC
v_gene: TRBV7-2
d_gene: .
abundance: few
j_gene: TRBJ2-6

CDR3aa: CASSLRGGEAFF
CDR3nt: TGTGCCAGCAGTCTAAGGGGTGGTGAAGCTTTCTTT
v_gene: TRBV27
d_gene: .
abundance: few
j_gene: TRBJ1-1

CDR3aa: CASSGTRGEAFF
CDR3nt: TGTGCCAGCAGCGGGACAAGAGGTGAAGCTTTCTTT
v_gene: TRBV6-5
d_gene: .
abundance: .
j_gene: TRBJ1-1

CDR3aa: CASSRGGATNEKLFF
CDR3nt: TGTGCCAGCAGCCGGGGTGGTGCAACTAATGAAAAACTGTTTTTT
v_gene: TRBV11-2
d_gene: .
abundance: .
j_gene: TRBJ1-4

CDR3aa: CASSQEAEDRKLFF
CDR3nt: TGCGCCAGCAGCCAAGAGGCCGAGGACAGAAAACTGTTTTTT
v_gene: TRBV4-1
d_gene: .
abundance: .
j_gene: TRBJ1-4

CDR3aa: CASSYSRDYPNEQYF
CDR3nt: TGTGCCAGCAGTTACTCCCGGGACTACCCGAACGAGCAGTACTTC
v_gene: TRBV6-5
d_gene: TRBD2
abundance: few
j_gene: TRBJ2-7

CDR3aa: CASSWAGTASNSPLHF
CDR3nt: TGTGCCAGCAGCTGGGCCGGGACAGCTAGTAATTCACCCCTCCACTTT
v_gene: TRBV5-4
d_gene: TRBD1
abundance: .
j_gene: TRBJ1-6

CDR3aa: CASSVSISARDGPLHF
CDR3nt: TGTGCCAGCAGCGTATCCATATCGGCCAGGGATGGGCCCCTCCACTTT
v_gene: TRBV9
d_gene: .
abundance: .
j_gene: TRBJ1-6

CDR3aa: CASTPRRGRSPLHF
CDR3nt: TGTGCCAGCACTCCCCGGCGGGGCCGGTCACCCCTCCACTTT
v_gene: TRBV5-6
d_gene: .
abundance: many
j_gene: TRBJ1-6

CDR3aa: CASSPGVARSGELFF
CDR3nt: TGTGCCAGCAGCCCCGGGGTGGCGCGATCCGGGGAGCTGTTTTTT
v_gene: TRBV7-7
d_gene: .
abundance: .
j_gene: TRBJ2-2

CDR3aa: CASSLVGRESTF
CDR3nt: TGTGCCAGCAGCTTAGTCGGGCGGGAGAGCACCTTC
v_gene: TRBV7-9
d_gene: .
abundance: few
j_gene: TRBJ1-2

CDR3aa: CASSDRDSNSPLHF
CDR3nt: TGTGCCAGCAGCGACCGGGACAGTAATTCACCCCTCCACTTT
v_gene: TRBV9
d_gene: TRBD1
abundance: .
j_gene: TRBJ1-6

CDR3aa: CASSRGQTSTDTQYF
CDR3nt: TGTGCCAGCAGCCGGGGACAGACCAGCACAGATACGCAGTATTTT
v_gene: TRBV6-5
d_gene: TRBD1
abundance: .
j_gene: TRBJ2-3

CDR3aa: CASSETGTGTNTEAFF
CDR3nt: TGTGCCAGCAGTGAAACCGGGACAGGGACGAACACTGAAGCTTTCTTT
v_gene: TRBV2
d_gene: TRBD1
abundance: .
j_gene: TRBJ1-1

CDR3aa: CASTPRGTGAGELFF
CDR3nt: TGTGCCAGCACCCCCCGCGGGACAGGCGCCGGGGAGCTGTTTTTT
v_gene: TRBV11-2
d_gene: TRBD1
abundance: .
j_gene: TRBJ2-2

CDR3aa: CASRWTGRGSPLHF
CDR3nt: TGTGCCAGTAGGTGGACAGGACGCGGTTCACCCCTCCACTTT
v_gene: TRBV19
d_gene: TRBD1
abundance: many
j_gene: TRBJ1-6

CDR3aa: CSVDRGSSYNEQFF
CDR3nt: TGCAGCGTGGACAGGGGAAGCTCCTACAATGAGCAGTTCTTC
v_gene: TRBV29-1
d_gene: TRBD1
abundance: .
j_gene: TRBJ2-1

CDR3aa: CASSSQQNTEAFF
CDR3nt: TGTGCCAGCAGTTCACAGCAAAACACTGAAGCTTTCTTT
v_gene: TRBV27
d_gene: .
abundance: many
j_gene: TRBJ1-1

CDR3aa: CASSPTERDSYNSPLHF
CDR3nt: TGTGCTAGCAGCCCCACTGAGAGGGACTCCTATAATTCACCCCTCCACTTT
v_gene: TRBV7-7
d_gene: .
abundance: few
j_gene: TRBJ1-6

CDR3aa: CASSLGSRIVLAGGTKTQYF
CDR3nt: TGTGCCAGCAGCTTGGGTAGCCGAATCGTTCTAGCGGGGGGTACAAAGACCCAGTACTTC
v_gene: TRBV5-8
d_gene: TRBD2
abundance: .
j_gene: TRBJ2-5

CDR3aa: CASSLAGGSTGELFF
CDR3nt: TGTGCCAGCAGCTTAGCCGGGGGAAGCACCGGGGAGCTGTTTTTT
v_gene: TRBV7-2
d_gene: .
abundance: few
j_gene: TRBJ2-2

CDR3aa: CASSEDVGQGRSPLHF
CDR3nt: TGTGCCAGCAGCGAAGACGTGGGACAGGGACGGTCACCCCTCCACTTT
v_gene: TRBV7-9
d_gene: TRBD1
abundance: few
j_gene: TRBJ1-6

CDR3aa: CASSVEPRGDTEAFF
CDR3nt: TGTGCCAGCAGCGTAGAGCCCCGCGGGGATACTGAAGCTTTCTTT
v_gene: TRBV9
d_gene: .
abundance: few
j_gene: TRBJ1-1

CDR3aa: CSVGTVINTEAFF
CDR3nt: TGCAGCGTTGGGACAGTTATTAACACTGAAGCTTTCTTT
v_gene: TRBV29-1
d_gene: .
abundance: .
j_gene: TRBJ1-1

CDR3aa: CASSERASGYNEQFF
CDR3nt: TGTGCCAGCAGTGAACGGGCTAGCGGGTACAATGAGCAGTTCTTC
v_gene: TRBV2
d_gene: TRBD2
abundance: many
j_gene: TRBJ2-1

CDR3aa: CASSTPRARYGYTF
CDR3nt: TGTGCCAGCAGTACACCCAGGGCCCGCTATGGCTACACCTTC
v_gene: TRBV6-6
d_gene: .
abundance: .
j_gene: TRBJ1-2

CDR3aa: CASSGGSAGGMDEQFF
CDR3nt: TGTGCCAGCAGCGGGGGGAGTGCGGGGGGGATGGATGAGCAGTTCTTC
v_gene: TRBV5-4
d_gene: TRBD2
abundance: .
j_gene: TRBJ2-1

CDR3aa: CASSLEEGAGGYTF
CDR3nt: TGTGCCAGCAGCTTAGAAGAGGGGGCAGGTGGCTACACCTTC
v_gene: TRBV7-2
d_gene: TRBD1
abundance: .
j_gene: TRBJ1-2

CDR3aa: CSVASHGGQPQHF
CDR3nt: TGCAGCGTTGCCTCCCACGGGGGTCAGCCCCAGCATTTT
v_gene: TRBV29-1
d_gene: .
abundance: .
j_gene: TRBJ1-5

CDR3aa: CASSPPGDGRGNGYTF
CDR3nt: TGTGCCAGCTCACCACCTGGGGATGGAAGAGGGAATGGCTACACCTTC
v_gene: TRBV18
d_gene: .
abundance: few
j_gene: TRBJ1-2

CDR3aa: CASSAGWGAEAFF
CDR3nt: TGTGCCAGCAGCGCAGGGTGGGGGGCTGAAGCTTTCTTT
v_gene: TRBV9
d_gene: .
abundance: few
j_gene: TRBJ1-1

CDR3aa: CASTDTDTQYF
CDR3nt: TGCGCCAGCACAGACACAGATACGCAGTATTTT
v_gene: TRBV5-1
d_gene: .
abundance: .
j_gene: TRBJ2-3

CDR3aa: CASSSSVDGYTF
CDR3nt: TGCGCCAGCAGCTCGAGCGTAGATGGCTACACCTTC
v_gene: TRBV5-1
d_gene: .
abundance: few
j_gene: TRBJ1-2

CDR3aa: CASSPGQGSDTQYF
CDR3nt: TGCGCCAGCAGCCCGGGACAGGGATCAGATACGCAGTATTTT
v_gene: TRBV5-1
d_gene: TRBD1
abundance: many
j_gene: TRBJ2-3

CDR3aa: CASSLEAGAAGYTF
CDR3nt: TGTGCCAGCAGCTTAGAGGCGGGGGCAGCTGGCTACACCTTC
v_gene: TRBV7-9
d_gene: .
abundance: few
j_gene: TRBJ1-2

CDR3aa: CASSFGTSGVMGEQFF
CDR3nt: TGTGCCAGCAGTTTCGGGACTAGCGGGGTGATGGGTGAGCAGTTCTTC
v_gene: TRBV27
d_gene: TRBD2
abundance: few
j_gene: TRBJ2-1

CDR3aa: CASSPDGDRWTEAFF
CDR3nt: TGTGCCAGCTCGCCCGATGGAGACAGGTGGACTGAAGCTTTCTTT
v_gene: TRBV18
d_gene: .
abundance: many
j_gene: TRBJ1-1

CDR3aa: CSAQPGTGHTDTQYF
CDR3nt: TGCAGCGCCCAACCCGGGACAGGGCACACAGATACGCAGTATTTT
v_gene: TRBV29-1
d_gene: TRBD1
abundance: .
j_gene: TRBJ2-3

CDR3aa: CASTRGGYGYTF
CDR3nt: TGTGCCAGCACCCGGGGTGGGTACGGCTACACCTTC
v_gene: TRBV6-5
d_gene: .
abundance: few
j_gene: TRBJ1-2

CDR3aa: CASSFTGGSNSPLHF
CDR3nt: TGCGCCAGCAGCTTTACAGGGGGAAGTAATTCACCCCTCCACTTT
v_gene: TRBV5-1
d_gene: TRBD1
abundance: few
j_gene: TRBJ1-6

CDR3aa: CASRGQTKNIQYF
CDR3nt: TGTGCCAGCAGAGGACAGACCAAAAACATTCAGTACTTC
v_gene: TRBV6-6
d_gene: .
abundance: few
j_gene: TRBJ2-4

CDR3aa: CASSMGPNQPQHF
CDR3nt: TGCGCCAGCAGCATGGGGCCAAATCAGCCCCAGCATTTT
v_gene: TRBV5-1
d_gene: .
abundance: few
j_gene: TRBJ1-5

CDR3aa: CASSLVPGSPYEQYF
CDR3nt: TGTGCCAGCAGCTTAGTGCCAGGGTCGCCCTACGAGCAGTACTTC
v_gene: TRBV7-2
d_gene: .
abundance: few
j_gene: TRBJ2-7

CDR3aa: CASSLKGAQTGANVLTF
CDR3nt: TGCGCCAGCAGCTTGAAGGGGGCGCAAACTGGGGCCAACGTCCTGACTTTC
v_gene: TRBV5-1
d_gene: TRBD1
abundance: .
j_gene: TRBJ2-6

CDR3aa: CASSSGTGNYQPQHF
CDR3nt: TGTGCCAGCAGCTCCGGAACCGGGAACTATCAGCCCCAGCATTTT
v_gene: TRBV7-2
d_gene: .
abundance: .
j_gene: TRBJ1-5

CDR3aa: CASSLDSGQAGITDTQYF
CDR3nt: TGTGCCAGCAGCTTAGACTCCGGACAGGCGGGTATCACAGATACGCAGTATTTT
v_gene: TRBV11-2
d_gene: TRBD1
abundance: few
j_gene: TRBJ2-3

CDR3aa: CASTPQGSLGSPLHF
CDR3nt: TGTGCCAGCACCCCACAGGGCTCCTTGGGATCACCCCTCCACTTT
v_gene: TRBV6-6
d_gene: .
abundance: .
j_gene: TRBJ1-6

CDR3aa: CASSRPDSRGTEAFF
CDR3nt: TGCGCCAGCAGCCGCCCGGACTCACGGGGCACTGAAGCTTTCTTT
v_gene: TRBV4-1
d_gene: .
abundance: .
j_gene: TRBJ1-1

CDR3aa: CASSQDVARNTGELFF
CDR3nt: TGTGCCAGCAGCCAAGATGTCGCGCGGAACACCGGGGAGCTGTTTTTT
v_gene: TRBV14
d_gene: .
abundance: few
j_gene: TRBJ2-2

CDR3aa: CASSQEGPGEAYEQYF
CDR3nt: TGCGCCAGCAGCCAAGAAGGACCGGGGGAGGCCTACGAGCAGTACTTC
v_gene: TRBV4-1
d_gene: .
abundance: .
j_gene: TRBJ2-7

CDR3aa: CASSFFTRDYEQYF
CDR3nt: TGTGCCAGCAGCTTCTTCACCAGGGACTACGAGCAGTACTTC
v_gene: TRBV7-9
d_gene: .
abundance: few
j_gene: TRBJ2-7

CDR3aa: CASSLFRGGNEQFF
CDR3nt: TGTGCCAGCAGCTTATTCCGGGGGGGTAATGAGCAGTTCTTC
v_gene: TRBV11-2
d_gene: TRBD2
abundance: .
j_gene: TRBJ2-1

CDR3aa: CASSVDRGDGYTF
CDR3nt: TGTGCCAGCAGTGTAGACAGGGGCGATGGCTACACCTTC
v_gene: TRBV6-1
d_gene: TRBD1
abundance: few
j_gene: TRBJ1-2

CDR3aa: CASSLLGLVGETQYF
CDR3nt: TGTGCTAGCAGCTTATTGGGACTAGTGGGAGAGACCCAGTACTTC
v_gene: TRBV7-7
d_gene: TRBD2
abundance: .
j_gene: TRBJ2-5